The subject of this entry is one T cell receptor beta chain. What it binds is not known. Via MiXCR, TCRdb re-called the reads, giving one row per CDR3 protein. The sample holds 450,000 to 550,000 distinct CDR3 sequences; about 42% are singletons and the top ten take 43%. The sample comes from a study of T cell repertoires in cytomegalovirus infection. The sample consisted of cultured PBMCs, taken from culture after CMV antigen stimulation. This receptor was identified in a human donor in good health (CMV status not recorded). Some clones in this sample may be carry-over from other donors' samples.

The CDR3 loop reads CASTLSRGGEIEKLFF. The CDR3 DNA reads TGTGCCAGCACGTTATCAAGGGGTGGAGAAATTGAAAAACTGTTTTTT. The V call is TRBV25-1, the J call TRBJ1-4; possible D gene TRBD1, 5 bases. Trimming cost V 7 bases and J 7 bases, with 22 bases left between them. Germline values: CDR1 MGHDK, CDR2 SYGVNS. This CDR3 has 16 residues.